This T cell receptor (beta chain) was sequenced during a study of technical replicates of blood from a handful of donors. Measured with immunoSEQ multiplex PCR; TCRdb has only the in-frame clones, and not every one. The sample has over 50,000 clones, 75% to 90% seen once; the top ten hold 5.1%. CDR3 size: 16 residues. V lost 4 bases and J lost 3, with 16 bases in between. CDR1 SGHDT and CDR2 YYEEEE come from the germline V gene. The chain links TRBV5-6 to TRBJ2-2, with D perhaps TRBD2 (7 bases). The specimen was PBMCs. The source of this sequence is a human donor in good health. Some clones in this sample may be carry-over from other donors' samples. CDR3 in amino acids: CASSLTSAGDTGELFF. The CDR3 DNA reads TGTGCCAGCAGCCTCACTAGCGCAGGGGACACCGGGGAGCTGTTTTTT.